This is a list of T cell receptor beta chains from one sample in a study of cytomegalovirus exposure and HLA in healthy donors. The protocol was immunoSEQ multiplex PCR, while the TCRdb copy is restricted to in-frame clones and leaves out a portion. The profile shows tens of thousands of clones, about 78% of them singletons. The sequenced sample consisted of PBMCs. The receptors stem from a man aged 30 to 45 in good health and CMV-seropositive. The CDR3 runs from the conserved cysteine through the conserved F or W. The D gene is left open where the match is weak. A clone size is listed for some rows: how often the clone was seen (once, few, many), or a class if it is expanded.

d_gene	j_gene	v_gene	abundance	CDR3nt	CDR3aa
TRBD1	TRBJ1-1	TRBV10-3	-	TGTGCCATCAGACCGGACAGGGACATTCAGATCATGAACACTGAAGCTTTCTTT	CAIRPDRDIQIMNTEAFF
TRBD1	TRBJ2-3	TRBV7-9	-	TGTGCCAGCAGCCGTGGGACAGGGGGCATGACAGATACGCAGTATTTT	CASSRGTGGMTDTQYF
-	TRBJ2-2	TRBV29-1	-	TGCAGCGCCCCATCCAGCGGGGAGCTGTTTTTT	CSAPSSGELFF
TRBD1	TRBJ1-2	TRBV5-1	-	TGCGCCAGCAGCTTGGACAGGGGGGACTACTATGGCTACACCTTC	CASSLDRGDYYGYTF
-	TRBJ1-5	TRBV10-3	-	TGTGCCATCAATCAGGGTTCATATAGCAATCAGCCCCAGCATTTT	CAINQGSYSNQPQHF
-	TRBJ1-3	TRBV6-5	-	TGTGCCAGCAGTTACGCGGACAGCTCTGGAAACACCATATATTTT	CASSYADSSGNTIYF
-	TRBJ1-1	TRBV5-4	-	TGTGCCAGCAGCTTTGAGGACACTGAAGCTTTCTTT	CASSFEDTEAFF
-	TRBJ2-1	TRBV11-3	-	TGTGCCAGCAGCTTAGCCCCAGGGAACAATGAGCAGTTCTTC	CASSLAPGNNEQFF
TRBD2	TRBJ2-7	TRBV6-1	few	TGTGCCAGCAGTGAAGGGGTAGCGGGTTCCTACGAGCAGTACTTC	CASSEGVAGSYEQYF
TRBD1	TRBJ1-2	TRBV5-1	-	TGCGCCAGCAGCAATACCGGGACAGACTATGGCTACACCTTC	CASSNTGTDYGYTF
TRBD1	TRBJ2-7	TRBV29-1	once	TGCAGCGTTGAAGAACAGGGGGGTAGGTACTTC	CSVEEQGGRYF
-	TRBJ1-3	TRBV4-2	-	TGTGCCAGCAGTGAGAGGGTTGAAGACAGGACGAGCTCTGGAAACACCATATATTTT	CASSERVEDRTSSGNTIYF
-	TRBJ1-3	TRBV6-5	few	TGTGCCAGCAGTTACCCCTTAACTGGAAACACCATATATTTT	CASSYPLTGNTIYF
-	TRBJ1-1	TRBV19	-	TGTGCCAGTAGTATTAGGTATTCCGGGGAGAACACTGAAGCTTTCTTT	CASSIRYSGENTEAFF
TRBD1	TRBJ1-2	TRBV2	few	TGTGCCAGCAGTAGACAGGGGAACTATGGCTACACCTTC	CASSRQGNYGYTF
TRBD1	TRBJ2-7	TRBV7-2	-	TGTGCCAGCAGTAACAGGGGGGCCTACGAGCAGTACTTC	CASSNRGAYEQYF
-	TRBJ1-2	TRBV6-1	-	TGTGCCAGCACCCTGCCAGGGGTCGATGATGGCTACACCTTC	CASTLPGVDDGYTF
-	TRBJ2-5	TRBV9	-	TGTGCCAGCAGCGTAGGGGGCTCCCAAGAGACCCAGTACTTC	CASSVGGSQETQYF
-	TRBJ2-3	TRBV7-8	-	TGTGCCAGCAGCGCACTGGGGGCCGAAACAGATACGCAGTATTTT	CASSALGAETDTQYF
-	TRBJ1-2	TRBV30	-	TGTGCCTGGAGCGAACAGAGAAACTATGGCTACACCTTC	CAWSEQRNYGYTF
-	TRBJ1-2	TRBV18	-	TGTGCCAGCTCACCTGGCAGGGTGGTAACGGTTGACACCTTC	CASSPGRVVTVDTF
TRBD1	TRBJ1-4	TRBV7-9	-	TGTGCCAGCAGCCCGCAGGGGGATGAAAAACTGTTTTTT	CASSPQGDEKLFF
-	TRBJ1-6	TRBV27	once	TGTGCCAGCACCGTGGCAGGGACCTATAATTCACCCCTCCACTTT	CASTVAGTYNSPLHF
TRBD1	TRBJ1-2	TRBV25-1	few	TGTGCCAGCAGTGACCTGGCGACAGGGACCAGTGCGGGCTACACCTTC	CASSDLATGTSAGYTF
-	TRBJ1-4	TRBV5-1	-	TGCGCCAGCAGCCGGGCTCCCGGGGTGACTAATGAAAAACTGTTTTTT	CASSRAPGVTNEKLFF
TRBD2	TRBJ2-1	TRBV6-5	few	TGTGCCAGCAGCTTTAGCGGGGGGGATGAGCAGTTCTTC	CASSFSGGDEQFF
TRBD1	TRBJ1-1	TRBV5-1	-	TGCGCCAGCAGCTACGGACAGGGGAACACTGAAGCTTTCTTT	CASSYGQGNTEAFF
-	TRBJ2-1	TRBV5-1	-	TGCGCCAGCAGAATACAGTCTAACAATGAGCAGTTCTTC	CASRIQSNNEQFF
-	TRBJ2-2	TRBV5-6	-	TGTGCCAGCAGCTTTACGGGAACCGGGGAGCTGTTTTTT	CASSFTGTGELFF
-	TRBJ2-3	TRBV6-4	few	TGTGCCAGCAGTGACTCGATCGAGGCGGATACGCAGTATTTT	CASSDSIEADTQYF
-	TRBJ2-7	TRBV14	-	TGTGCCAGCAGCCCTCCCTCTTACTACGAGCAGTACTTC	CASSPPSYYEQYF
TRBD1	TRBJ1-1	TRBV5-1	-	TGCGCCAGCGGCCAACAGGGGCGCAACACTGAAGCTTTCTTT	CASGQQGRNTEAFF
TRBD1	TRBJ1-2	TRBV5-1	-	TGCGCCAGCAGTACCGGGACAGGCTCTAACTATGGCTACACCTTC	CASSTGTGSNYGYTF
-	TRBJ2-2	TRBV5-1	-	TGCGCCAGCAGCTTGTCAGGGTCCGGGGAGCTGTTTTTT	CASSLSGSGELFF
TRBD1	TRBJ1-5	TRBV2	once	TGTGCCAGCAGTCCCGGGGGGACAGGGGGCAATCAGCCCCAGCATTTT	CASSPGGTGGNQPQHF
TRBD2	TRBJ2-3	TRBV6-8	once	TGTGCCAGCAGTCGACGGCAACTAGCGGGGGGTAGGACAGATACGCAGTATTTT	CASSRRQLAGGRTDTQYF
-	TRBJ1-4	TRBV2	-	TGTGCCAGCAGTGAAGCCAAACTCTTTTCTAATGAAAAACTGTTTTTT	CASSEAKLFSNEKLFF
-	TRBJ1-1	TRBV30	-	TGTGCCTGGAGTGACACAAACACTGAAGCTTTCTTT	CAWSDTNTEAFF
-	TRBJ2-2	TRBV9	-	TGTGCCAGCAGCGCCCCAAACACCGGGGAGCTGTTTTTT	CASSAPNTGELFF
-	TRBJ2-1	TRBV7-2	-	TGTGCCAGCAGCTTATACTACAATGAGCAGTTCTTC	CASSLYYNEQFF
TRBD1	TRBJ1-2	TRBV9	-	TGTGCCAGCAGCCAGGACAGGAACTATGGCTACACCTTC	CASSQDRNYGYTF
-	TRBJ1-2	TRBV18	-	TGTGCCAGCTCCCCTCAGGTACAGGACCCCTTGGGCTACACCTTC	CASSPQVQDPLGYTF
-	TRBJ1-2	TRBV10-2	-	TGCGCCAGCAGTGGGATGAGGGCAGGAGGCTACACCTTC	CASSGMRAGGYTF
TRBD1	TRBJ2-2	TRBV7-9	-	TGTGCCAGCAGCTCCCCCGGAGACAGGGGCTGGACCGGGGAGCTGTTTTTT	CASSSPGDRGWTGELFF
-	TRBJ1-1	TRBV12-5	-	TGTGCTAGTGGCCAAGGACAGAACACTGAAGCTTTCTTT	CASGQGQNTEAFF
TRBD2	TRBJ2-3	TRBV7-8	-	TGTGCCAGCACTAGACTAGCGGGGAGCCAAGATACGCAGTATTTT	CASTRLAGSQDTQYF
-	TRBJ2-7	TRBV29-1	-	TGCAGCGTTGGTCTAACCGCCTACGAGCAGTACTTC	CSVGLTAYEQYF
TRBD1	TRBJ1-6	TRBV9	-	TGTGCCAGCAGCTTCATGGACAGGGGGTTGAATTCACCCCTCCACTTT	CASSFMDRGLNSPLHF
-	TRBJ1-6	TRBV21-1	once	TGTGCCAGCAGCAAATTGCCGGGGGACAGGGCACCACGGGGAAAAAATTCACCCCTCCACTTT	CASSKLPGDRAPRGKNSPLHF
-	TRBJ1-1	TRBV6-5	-	TGTGCCAGCAGTTACTCACAGTACACTGAAGCTTTCTTT	CASSYSQYTEAFF
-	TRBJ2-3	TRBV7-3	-	TGTGCCAGCAGCCTATCCGGGACTCCCCAAGATACGCAGTATTTT	CASSLSGTPQDTQYF
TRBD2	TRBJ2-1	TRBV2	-	TGTGCCAGCAGTGGGTCTAGCGGGGCCAAGCAGTTCTTC	CASSGSSGAKQFF
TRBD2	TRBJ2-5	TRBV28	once	TGTGCCAGCAGCATTGAGCGGGGCCTTCAAGAGACCCAGTACTTC	CASSIERGLQETQYF
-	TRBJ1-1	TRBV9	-	TGTGCCAGCAGCGTAGGATTGGGGGAGGCGAACACTGAAGCTTTCTTT	CASSVGLGEANTEAFF
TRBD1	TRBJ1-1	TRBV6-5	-	TGTGCCAGCAGTTCGAACAGGGGGGGTGAAGCTTTCTTT	CASSSNRGGEAFF
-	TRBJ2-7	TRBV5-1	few	TGCGCCAGCAGCTTGGCGGTGGACGAGCAGTACTTC	CASSLAVDEQYF
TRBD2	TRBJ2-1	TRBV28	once	TGTGCCAGCACGATATTCGGAGCGGGGGGAAACTCCTACAATGAGCAGTTCTTC	CASTIFGAGGNSYNEQFF
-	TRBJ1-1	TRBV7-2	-	TGTGCCAGCAGGCACGGGAATCTGAACACTGAAGCTTTCTTT	CASRHGNLNTEAFF
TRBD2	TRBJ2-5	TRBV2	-	TGTGCCAGCGGACCTAGCGGGGGGCAAGAGACCCAGTACTTC	CASGPSGGQETQYF